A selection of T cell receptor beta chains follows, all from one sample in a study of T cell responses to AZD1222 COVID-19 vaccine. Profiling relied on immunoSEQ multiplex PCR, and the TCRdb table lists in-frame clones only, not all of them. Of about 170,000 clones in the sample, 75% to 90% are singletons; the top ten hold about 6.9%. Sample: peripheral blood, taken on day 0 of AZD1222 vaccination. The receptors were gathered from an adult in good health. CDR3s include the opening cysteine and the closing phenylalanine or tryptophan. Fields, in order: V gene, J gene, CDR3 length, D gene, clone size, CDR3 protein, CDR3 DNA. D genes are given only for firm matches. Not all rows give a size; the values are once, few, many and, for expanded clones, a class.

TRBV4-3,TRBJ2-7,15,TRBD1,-,CASSPGTGEAHEQYF,TGCGCCAGCAGCCCAGGGACAGGGGAGGCACACGAGCAGTACTTC
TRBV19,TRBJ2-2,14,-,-,CASSISLGSGELFF,TGTGCCAGTAGTATATCCCTGGGGAGCGGGGAGCTGTTTTTT
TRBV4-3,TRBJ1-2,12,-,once,CASSQDFYGYTF,TGCGCCAGCAGCCAAGATTTCTATGGCTACACCTTC
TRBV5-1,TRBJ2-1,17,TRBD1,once,CASSTNPTDRAYNEQFF,TGCGCCAGCAGCACCAACCCGACGGACAGGGCTTACAATGAGCAGTTCTTC
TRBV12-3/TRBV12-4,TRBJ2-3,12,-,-,CASSFGTDTQYF,TGTGCCAGCAGTTTCGGCACAGATACGCAGTATTTT
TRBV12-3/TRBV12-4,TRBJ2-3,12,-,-,CASSLFTNPQYF,TGTGCCAGCAGTTTATTTACCAATCCGCAGTATTTT
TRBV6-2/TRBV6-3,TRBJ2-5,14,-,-,CASSLAGAQETQYF,TGTGCCAGCAGTCTGGCGGGGGCCCAAGAGACCCAGTACTTC
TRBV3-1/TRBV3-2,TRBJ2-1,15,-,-,CASSQVDSDIHEQFF,TGTGCCAGCAGCCAAGTGGACAGTGACATCCATGAGCAGTTCTTC
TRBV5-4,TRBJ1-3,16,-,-,CASSLGGRTSGNTIYF,TGTGCCAGCAGCTTGGGGGGACGAACATCTGGAAACACCATATATTTT
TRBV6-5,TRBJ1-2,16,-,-,CASSYSWAERGDGYTF,TGTGCCAGCAGTTACTCGTGGGCAGAGAGAGGGGATGGCTACACCTTC
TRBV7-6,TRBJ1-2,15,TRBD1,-,CASSLEAGGHYGYTF,TGTGCCAGCAGCTTAGAAGCAGGGGGGCACTATGGCTACACCTTC
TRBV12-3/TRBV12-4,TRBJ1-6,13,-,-,CASSSNLGSPLHF,TGTGCCAGCAGTTCCAATTTGGGTTCACCCCTCCACTTT
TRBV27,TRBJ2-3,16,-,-,CASSPWSIGPTDTQYF,TGTGCCAGCAGTCCCTGGTCGATCGGGCCCACAGATACGCAGTATTTT
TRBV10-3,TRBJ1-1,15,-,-,CAISDLAGDGTEAFF,TGTGCCATCAGTGACTTAGCAGGGGATGGAACTGAAGCTTTCTTT
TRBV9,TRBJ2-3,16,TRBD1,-,CASSEYRGKATDTQYF,TGTGCCAGCAGCGAATACAGGGGCAAAGCCACAGATACGCAGTATTTT
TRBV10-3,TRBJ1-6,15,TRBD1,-,CAIRGQRGVNSPLHF,TGTGCCATCAGGGGACAGCGGGGGGTTAATTCACCCCTCCACTTT
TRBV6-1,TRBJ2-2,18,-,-,CASSDLGVLGGNTGELFF,TGTGCCAGCAGTGATTTGGGTGTCTTGGGGGGGAACACCGGGGAGCTGTTTTTT
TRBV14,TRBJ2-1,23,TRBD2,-,CASSQTHRLAGGPLRYSYNEQFF,TGTGCCAGCAGCCAAACCCATCGCTTAGCGGGGGGGCCCCTCCGGTACTCCTACAATGAGCAGTTCTTC
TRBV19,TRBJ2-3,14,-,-,CASSRAGPSDTQYF,TGTGCCAGTAGTAGGGCAGGGCCTTCAGATACGCAGTATTTT
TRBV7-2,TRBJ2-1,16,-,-,CASSLRPGSSYNEQFF,TGTGCCAGCAGCCTAAGACCAGGGAGCTCCTACAATGAGCAGTTCTTC
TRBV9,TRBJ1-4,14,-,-,CASSGTPSNEKLFF,TGTGCCAGCAGTGGGACACCCAGTAATGAAAAACTGTTTTTT
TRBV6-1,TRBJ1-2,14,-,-,CASSDGGQPYGYTF,TGTGCCAGCAGTGATGGGGGACAACCCTATGGCTACACCTTC
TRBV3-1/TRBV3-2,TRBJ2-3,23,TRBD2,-,CASSQDRGGSAVAGPGLTDTQYF,TGTGCCAGCAGCCAAGATCGAGGAGGGTCGGCGGTAGCGGGGCCCGGTCTCACAGATACGCAGTATTTT
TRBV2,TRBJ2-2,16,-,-,CASSRSGLANTGELFF,TGTGCCAGCAGCCGATCGGGGCTCGCGAACACCGGGGAGCTGTTTTTT
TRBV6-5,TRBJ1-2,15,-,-,CASSSPGQSNYGYTF,TGTGCCAGCAGTTCCCCTGGACAGAGTAACTATGGCTACACCTTC
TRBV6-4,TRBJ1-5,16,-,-,CASTSRRGYSNQPQHF,TGTGCCAGCACCTCACGGCGGGGGTACAGCAATCAGCCCCAGCATTTT
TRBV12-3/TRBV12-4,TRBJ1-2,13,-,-,CASSPTGTDGYTF,TGTGCCAGCAGTCCCACCGGGACTGATGGCTACACCTTC
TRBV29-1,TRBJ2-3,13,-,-,CSVGTRLGDTQYF,TGCAGCGTCGGGACCAGGCTAGGAGATACGCAGTATTTT
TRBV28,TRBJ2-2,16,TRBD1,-,CASSDPTGGRTGELFF,TGTGCCAGCAGTGATCCGACAGGGGGCCGGACCGGGGAGCTGTTTTTT
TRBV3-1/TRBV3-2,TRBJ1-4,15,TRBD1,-,CASSQDFRGSEKLFF,TGTGCCAGCAGCCAAGATTTCAGGGGGAGTGAAAAACTGTTTTTT
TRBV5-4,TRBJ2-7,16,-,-,CASSPGGTGISYEQYF,TGTGCCAGCAGCCCCGGGGGAACGGGGATCTCCTACGAGCAGTACTTC
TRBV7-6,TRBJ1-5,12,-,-,CASSLTNQPQHF,TGTGCCAGCAGCTTGACCAATCAGCCCCAGCATTTT
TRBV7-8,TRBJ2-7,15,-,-,CASSSEDRFLAEQYF,TGTGCCAGCAGCTCAGAAGACAGGTTCCTCGCCGAGCAGTACTTC
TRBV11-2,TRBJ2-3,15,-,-,CASSFLAAGTDTQYF,TGTGCCAGCAGCTTCTTGGCGGCGGGCACAGATACGCAGTATTTT
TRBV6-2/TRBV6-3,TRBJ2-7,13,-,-,CASSFQGIYEQYF,TGTGCCAGCAGTTTTCAGGGGATCTACGAGCAGTACTTC
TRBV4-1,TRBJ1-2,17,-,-,CASSRLPLRESIYGYTF,TGCGCCAGCAGCCGCCTCCCGCTCAGGGAAAGTATCTATGGCTACACCTTC
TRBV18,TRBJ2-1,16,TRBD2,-,CASSPVRLADYNEQFF,TGTGCCAGCTCACCGGTCAGGCTAGCGGATTACAATGAGCAGTTCTTC
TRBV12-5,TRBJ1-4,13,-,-,CASGNPSNEKLFF,TGTGCTAGTGGCAACCCATCAAATGAAAAACTGTTTTTT